The 7 T cell receptor beta chains listed next were all sequenced from one sample in a study of blood T cell repertoires in COVID-19 (TCRdb year 2020). The library came from the immunoSEQ multiplex PCR assay. What TCRdb holds here is the immuneACCESS table cut down to in-frame rearrangements. Part of the clones is not present; checked against another copy, under half of the missing clones reflect an unresolved V gene, and the others are unexplained. The sample data list some 170,000 clones, and about 80% of these were observed just once. The biggest ten clones account for approximately 8.7% of the sample. Sequenced material: peripheral blood. These receptors came from a woman in her seventies with acute or convalescent COVID-19.

This rearrangement joins TRBV20-1 to TRBJ1-5; TRBD1 matches 9 bases. This CDR3 contains 15 residues. The V gene end was trimmed by 3 bases and the J gene end by 1 base; junction bases not matched to a gene: 4. In germline, CDR1 is DFQATT, CDR2 SNEGSKA (reference sequence). Written as DNA, the CDR3 is TGCAGTGCTAGTCTAGGACAGGGGAGCAATCAGCCCCAGCATTTT. Amino acid sequence: CSASLGQGSNQPQHF.

V gene TRBV28 combines with J gene TRBJ1-6; TRBD1 matches 7 bases. From germline, CDR1 is MDHEN and CDR2 SYDVKM. CDR3 size: 16 residues. V was clipped by 3 bases and J by 7 bases; unmatched bases: 9. CDR3 nucleotide sequence: TGTGCCAGCAGTTTCAGGGACAGTCGTCGGAATTCACCCCTCCACTTT. Residues: CASSFRDSRRNSPLHF.

The chain employs TRBV28 and TRBJ1-2, with D unresolved. In germline, CDR1 is MDHEN, CDR2 SYDVKM. CDR3 length: 16 residues. Trimming took 2 bases from V and 1 from J, leaving 14 bases between them. The CDR3 nucleotides are TGTGCCAGCAGTTTAGTATCGCCAGCGAATAACTATGGCTACACCTTC. This translates into CASSLVSPANNYGYTF.

The chain has TRBV4-3 and TRBJ1-1; maybe TRBD1 (5 bases). Germline CDR1 reads LGHNA; CDR2 reads YSLEER. This CDR3 comprises 15 residues. V was trimmed by 0 bases and J by 4 bases, leaving 12 bases between them. DNA of the CDR3: TGCGCCAGCAGCCAAGACGGGACTTTGGGCACTGAAGCTTTCTTT. Translating gives CASSQDGTLGTEAFF.

This sequence joins TRBV6-5 and TRBJ1-5; 10 bases align to TRBD1. V lost 8 bases to trimming and J lost 5 bases; unmatched junction nucleotides: 3. Germline CDR1 MNHEY, CDR2 SVGAGI. This CDR3 spans 13 amino acids. The CDR3 sequence: CASFGQGDQPQHF. The CDR3 region has the DNA TGTGCCAGCTTTGGACAGGGGGATCAGCCCCAGCATTTT.

The genes are TRBV28 and TRBJ1-5; 9 positions agree with TRBD1. Germline CDR1 and CDR2: MDHEN and SYDVKM. This CDR3 has 16 amino acids. The V segment lost 4 bases and the J segment 5 bases; nucleotides outside the gene matches: 9. In DNA, the CDR3 is TGTGCCAGCAGTTACGACTACAGGGGGCAGGATCAGCCCCAGCATTTT. It codes for CASSYDYRGQDQPQHF.

The chain joins TRBV28 to TRBJ1-3, with D tentatively TRBD1 (5 bases). The CDR3 sequence is 18 residues long. The germline V gene has CDR1 MDHEN and CDR2 SYDVKM. The germline V and J ends were trimmed by 2 bases and 0 bases, with 17 bases remaining between them. Written as DNA, the CDR3 is TGTGCCAGCAGTTTACTTACCTATCAGGGTCGCTCTGGAAACACCATATATTTT. This codes for CASSLLTYQGRSGNTIYF.